The 26 T cell receptor beta chains below come from one sample, sequenced in a study of shared clonotypes between healthy human individuals. The repertoire was sequenced with immunoSEQ multiplex PCR; TCRdb's copy has only in-frame clones and lacks some. The sample includes roughly 2.2 million clones, about 92% of them seen just once. What was sequenced was naive CD4+ T cells from PBMCs. The subset here: CD45RA+ positively selected. These receptors all stem from a man between 18 and 29 years old in good health. Some clones in this sample may be carry-over from other donors' samples.

This clone was found a few times. This chain links TRBV6-1 with TRBJ1-2; D is unclear. V dropped 0 bases and J dropped 4 bases, with 9 bases sitting between them. This CDR3 is 14 amino acids long. Germline lookup yields CDR1 MNHNS and CDR2 SASEGT. The DNA for the CDR3 is TGTGCCAGCAGTGAAGCGGGCCCCCGCTATGGCTACACCTTC. Its protein is CASSEAGPRYGYTF.

About this clone: One end of the junction does not line up with germline, which may come from a read error. The chain has TRBV5-1 and TRBJ2-5, with TRBD1 matching over 10 bases. The CDR3 length is 13 residues. Germline CDR1 and CDR2: SGHRS and YFSETQ. The CDR3 reads CASSLGQGARVHF. CDR3 DNA sequence: TGCGCCAGCAGCTTGGGACAGGGGGCGAGAGTGCACTTC. Looking up the rest from reference TRBV5-1 and TRBJ2-5 gives the full variable domain: KAGVTQTPRYLIKTRGQQVTLSCSPISGHRSVSWYQQTPGQGLQFLFEYFSETQRNKGNFPGRFSGRQFSNSRSEMNVSTLELGDSALYLCASSLGQGARVHFGPGTRLLVL.

The chain links TRBV5-1 to TRBJ1-2; TRBD1 might be the D (6 bases). CDR1 is SGHRS and CDR2 is YFSETQ in the germline V gene. V lost 2 bases and J 2 bases, leaving 13 bases between the germline ends. This CDR3 has 15 amino acids. CDR3 protein: CASSFATGTNYGYTF. In DNA form, the CDR3 reads TGCGCCAGCAGCTTTGCCACCGGGACAAACTATGGCTACACCTTC.

V is TRBV6-6 and J is TRBJ2-1; D is perhaps TRBD1 (6 bases). Per germline, CDR1 MNHNY and CDR2 SVGAGI (reference sequence). The ends were cut back, 6 bases at V and 4 bases at J, with 10 bases in the middle. The CDR3 consists of 13 residues. The CDR3 DNA sequence: TGTGCCAGCAGCCCACAGGGTTACAATGAGCAGTTCTTC. It yields the protein CASSPQGYNEQFF.

The chain has TRBV2 and TRBJ1-4, with 7 bases lining up with TRBD1. The junction had 11 bases not matched to a gene; V was cut back by 7 bases and J by 3 bases. The CDR3 sequence is 16 residues long. CDR1 and CDR2 from the germline V gene are SNHLY and FYNNEI. This chain's CDR3 is CASIPGQIRANEKLFF. The CDR3 region has the DNA TGTGCCAGCATCCCGGGACAGATAAGAGCTAATGAAAAACTGTTTTTT.

This sequence joins TRBV15 and TRBJ1-1; TRBD1 might be the D (6 bases). Germline CDR1 LNHNV, CDR2 YYDKDF (reference sequence). CDR3 size: 15 residues. Trimming cost V 3 bases and J 3 bases, with 14 bases left between them. CDR3 bases: TGTGCCACCAGCAGGGAGCGTGGGGGGCACACTGAAGCTTTCTTT. Its translation is CATSRERGGHTEAFF.

The chain links TRBV20-1 to TRBJ2-1; D remains ambiguous. The CDR3 covers 11 residues. Germline-derived CDR1 and CDR2 are DFQATT and SNEGSKA (reference sequence). Trimming shortened V by 5 bases and J by 5 bases, and 7 bases separated the two germline ends. CDR3 sequence: CSALSNNEQFF. The DNA for the CDR3 is TGCAGTGCTCTATCCAACAATGAGCAGTTCTTC.

This clone was seen a single time. The genes are TRBV9 and TRBJ2-7; D uncertain. Germline V lookup: CDR1 SGDLS, CDR2 YYNGEE. The V end was cut by 4 bases, the J end by 3 bases, with 14 bases between. This CDR3 spans 14 amino acids. The CDR3 is CASSPTTGIYEQYF. The CDR3 DNA sequence: TGTGCCAGCAGCCCTACGACGGGCATCTACGAGCAGTACTTC. The whole variable domain, remainder taken from reference TRBV9 and TRBJ2-7, is DSGVTQTPKHLITATGQRVTLRCSPRSGDLSVYWYQQSLDQGLQFLIQYYNGEERAKGNILERFSAQQFPDLHSELNLSSLELGDSALYFCASSPTTGIYEQYFGPGTRLTVT.

This clone was seen just once. This chain uses TRBV28 with TRBJ1-5; D remains unclear. The ends were cut back, 6 bases at V and 6 bases at J, with 15 bases in the middle. The CDR3 has 14 residues. In germline, CDR1 is MDHEN, CDR2 SYDVKM. CDR3 protein: CASRQSLASQPQHF. For the CDR3, the DNA is TGTGCCAGCAGACAATCCCTCGCATCTCAGCCCCAGCATTTT.

This clone was detected only a few times. The gene calls are TRBV4-1 and TRBJ1-1; the D is unclear. Per the germline V gene, CDR1 is MGHRA and CDR2 is YSYEKL. The CDR3 has 14 residues. V was trimmed by 1 base and J by 0 bases, leaving 6 bases between them. CDR3: CASSQGVLNTEAFF. The CDR3 DNA reads TGCGCCAGCAGCCAAGGAGTACTGAACACTGAAGCTTTCTTT.

The chain recombines TRBV6-1 with TRBJ2-3, with TRBD1 identical over 9 bases. This CDR3 spans 15 amino acids. CDR1 and CDR2 (germline): MNHNS, SASEGT. Losses at the gene ends were 6 bases for V and 1 base for J; bases not matched to a gene: 5. The CDR3 region has the DNA TGTGCCAGCAGGGAGACAGGGGGTGGCACAGATACGCAGTATTTT. Its protein product is CASRETGGGTDTQYF.

V gene TRBV30 combines with J gene TRBJ2-2, with TRBD1 matching over 7 bases. With V trimmed by 1 base and J by 2 bases, 4 bases remained unmatched. This CDR3 is 15 amino acids long. Germline values: CDR1 GTSNPN, CDR2 SVGIG (reference sequence). The CDR3 is CAWSGGTVNTGELFF. The CDR3 nucleotides read TGTGCCTGGAGTGGGGGGACAGTCAACACCGGGGAGCTGTTTTTT.

The rearrangement joins TRBV7-9 to TRBJ2-4; tentatively, D is TRBD1 (6 bases). The CDR3 loop spans 14 amino acids. Deletions cut 5 bases from V and 8 bases from J, with 16 bases between. The germline V gene encodes CDR1 SEHNR and CDR2 FQNEAQ (reference sequence). CDR3 sequence: CASSIREGGDIQYF. The CDR3 DNA is TGTGCCAGCAGCATACGTGAAGGGGGTGACATTCAGTACTTC. The whole variable domain, filled in from reference TRBV7-9 and TRBJ2-4, reads DTGVSQNPRHKITKRGQNVTFRCDPISEHNRLYWYRQTLGQGPEFLTYFQNEAQLEKSRLLSDRFSAERPKGSFSTLEIQRTEQGDSAMYLCASSIREGGDIQYFGAGTRLSVL.

The chain carries TRBV29-1 and TRBJ2-1, with D maybe TRBD2 (6 bases). The CDR3 is 14 amino acids. Germline loops: CDR1 SQVTM, CDR2 ANQGSEA. Trimming removed 1 base at V and 2 bases at J, with 9 bases between. CDR3 bases: TGCAGCGTTGAAGGCGGGACCCCCTACAATGAGCAGTTCTTC. Translated: CSVEGGTPYNEQFF.

With respect to this clone: This CDR3 is also generated by other DNA sequences in the sample. V and J are TRBV2 and TRBJ1-1; the match to TRBD1 covers 7 bases. The CDR3 has 14 amino acids. Germline V gene lookup returns CDR1 SNHLY and CDR2 FYNNEI. J lost 1 base, V lost 6 bases, and 5 bases had no gene match. The DNA of the CDR3 is TGTGCCAGCAGACCGGGACAGCGGAACACTGAAGCTTTCTTT. It encodes CASRPGQRNTEAFF.

The chain has TRBV10-3 and TRBJ2-7; 8 bases align to TRBD1. The germline V gene has CDR1 ENHRY and CDR2 SYGVKD. V gave up 4 bases and J gave up 5 bases; unmatched junction bases: 7. The CDR3 sequence is 14 residues long. The CDR3 sequence: CAISGGQGWDEQYF. The CDR3 DNA is TGTGCCATCAGTGGAGGACAGGGTTGGGACGAGCAGTACTTC.

CDR3 amino acids: CASSLAGDEQPQHF. CDR3 in DNA: TGTGCCAGCAGCTTAGCAGGAGACGAACAGCCCCAGCATTTT. V is TRBV7-2 and J is TRBJ1-5; no clear D gene. The V end lost 0 bases, the J end lost 7 bases, and 10 bases lay between the germline ends. Germline V gene sequence: CDR1 SGHTA, CDR2 FQGNSA. This CDR3 spans 14 amino acids.

This chain joins TRBV25-1 and TRBJ2-7, with 9 bases matching TRBD2. V lost 6 bases to trimming and J lost 3 bases; unmatched junction nucleotides: 9. Per the germline V gene, CDR1 is MGHDK and CDR2 is SYGVNS. The CDR3 has 15 amino acids. CDR3 in DNA: TGTGCCAGCAGCAATCGCGGGACTAGCAGCTACGAGCAGTACTTC. This sequence encodes CASSNRGTSSYEQYF.

This clone has more than one count but fewer than ten. The same CDR3 is also encoded by other DNA sequences in this sample. The J gene is TRBJ2-2, the V gene TRBV18, with D uncertain. The CDR3 extends over 13 amino acids. Between the trimmed V and J ends, which lost 2 bases and 4 bases, there was a span of 5 bases. Germline CDR1 KGHSH, CDR2 LQKENI. The DNA for the CDR3 is TGTGCCAGCTCACCAGGGGTCACCGGGGAGCTGTTTTTT. Amino acid sequence: CASSPGVTGELFF.

The rearrangement joins TRBV5-1 to TRBJ2-5, with D tentatively TRBD1 (7 bases). This CDR3 region has 15 residues. V was shortened by 3 bases and J by 0 bases, with 12 bases between the two germline ends. CDR1 SGHRS and CDR2 YFSETQ come from the germline V gene. Written as DNA, the CDR3 is TGCGCCAGCAGCTGGGGCGGGACAGACCAAGAGACCCAGTACTTC. It encodes CASSWGGTDQETQYF.

This chain connects TRBV9 to TRBJ2-5, with 11 bases lining up with TRBD2. The CDR3 sequence is 16 residues long. CDR1 SGDLS and CDR2 YYNGEE come from the germline V gene. The V gene end was trimmed by 4 bases and the J gene end by 2 bases; junction bases not matched to a gene: 7. CDR3 amino acids: CASSIGLAGGQETQYF. CDR3 in DNA: TGTGCCAGCAGCATAGGACTAGCGGGCGGACAAGAGACCCAGTACTTC.

On this clone itself: The identical CDR3 is also encoded by other nucleotide sequences in the sample. The CDR3 loop reads CASSPDRGLNTEAFF. CDR3 in DNA: TGCGCCAGCAGCCCAGACAGGGGACTGAACACTGAAGCTTTCTTT. The J gene is TRBJ1-1, the V gene TRBV5-1, with TRBD1 matching 8 bases. The length of the CDR3 is 15 residues. Germline-derived CDR1 and CDR2 are SGHRS and YFSETQ. J was trimmed by 0 bases and V by 4 bases; bases with no gene match: 5.

This rearrangement joins TRBV6-6 to TRBJ2-7; D unresolved. Germline CDR1 reads MNHNY; CDR2 reads SVGAGI (reference sequence). Trimming took off 7 bases at V and 4 bases at J, with 17 bases between the two ends. The CDR3 runs to 14 residues. CDR3 loop: CASKRTAARYEQYF. As DNA, the CDR3 is TGTGCCAGCAAAAGGACCGCGGCCCGATACGAGCAGTACTTC.

This clone was detected only once. The J gene is TRBJ2-7, the V gene TRBV7-8; 12 positions agree with TRBD2. This CDR3 contains 14 residues. Trimming took 0 bases from V and 6 from J; bases not matched to a gene: 0. CDR1 is SGHVS and CDR2 is FQNEAQ in the germline V gene. The chain's CDR3 is CASSLAGLAGEQYF. The CDR3, as DNA: TGTGCCAGCAGCTTAGCGGGACTAGCGGGCGAGCAGTACTTC.

V is TRBV19 and J is TRBJ2-1; perhaps TRBD1 as D (5 bases). Germline-derived CDR1 and CDR2 are LNHDA and SQIVND (reference sequence). There are 16 residues in the CDR3. The ends were cut back, 0 bases at V and 5 bases at J, with 14 bases in the middle. The CDR3 spells CASSIDGRATNNEQFF. The CDR3, as DNA: TGTGCCAGTAGTATAGATGGCAGGGCGACCAACAATGAGCAGTTCTTC. The full variable domain, rest sourced from reference TRBV19 and TRBJ2-1, is DGGITQSPKYLFRKEGQNVTLSCEQNLNHDAMYWYRQDPGQGLRLIYYSQIVNDFQKGDIAEGYSVSREKKESFPLTVTSAQKNPTAFYLCASSIDGRATNNEQFFGPGTRLTVL.

CDR3 sequence: CASSDPFNGQNANEQFF. CDR3 DNA sequence: TGCGCCAGCAGTGACCCCTTCAACGGGCAAAATGCCAATGAGCAGTTCTTC. This chain links TRBV10-1 with TRBJ2-1; no definite D call. The CDR3 spans 17 residues. Trimming shortened V by 3 bases and J by 6 bases, and 21 bases separated the two germline ends. Germline loops: CDR1 WNHNN, CDR2 SYGVQD (reference sequence).